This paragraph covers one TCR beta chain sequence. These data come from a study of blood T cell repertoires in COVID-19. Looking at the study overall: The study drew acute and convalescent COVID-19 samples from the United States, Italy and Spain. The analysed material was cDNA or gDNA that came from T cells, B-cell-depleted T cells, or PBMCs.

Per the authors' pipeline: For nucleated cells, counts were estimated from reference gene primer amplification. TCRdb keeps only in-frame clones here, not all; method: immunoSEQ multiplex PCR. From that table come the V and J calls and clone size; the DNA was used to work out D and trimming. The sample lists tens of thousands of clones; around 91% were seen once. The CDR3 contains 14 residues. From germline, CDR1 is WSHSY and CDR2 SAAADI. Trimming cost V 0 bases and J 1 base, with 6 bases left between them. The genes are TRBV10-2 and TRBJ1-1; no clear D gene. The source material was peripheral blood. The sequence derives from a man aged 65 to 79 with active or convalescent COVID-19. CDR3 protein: CASSESVQNTEAFF. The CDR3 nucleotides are TGCGCCAGCAGTGAGTCGGTACAGAACACTGAAGCTTTCTTT.